What follows are 14 T cell receptor beta chains derived from one specimen sequenced in a study of TIL therapy for anti-PD-1-resistant metastatic lung cancer. This was the immunoSEQ v3 assay. Here immunoSEQ multiplex PCR was the method, and the copy in TCRdb shows in-frame clones only, minus some. The table has 45,000 to 75,000 clones, roughly two thirds seen once. Time point noted: pre-treatment sample, taken before nivolumab and TIL therapy. The sequencing here drew on blood, taken at baseline. These receptors all stem from a person aged 25-85 years with non-small cell lung cancer.

The J gene is TRBJ2-2, the V gene TRBV2; 7 positions match TRBD2. The CDR3 spans 16 residues. With 4 bases clipped from V and 4 bases from J, the junction kept 9 bases outside the gene matches. Germline assignment: CDR1 SNHLY and CDR2 FYNNEI. The CDR3 reads CASSGARRGSTGELFF. CDR3 nucleotides: TGTGCCAGCAGTGGGGCGAGGCGGGGGTCCACCGGGGAGCTGTTTTTT. The entire variable domain, with the rest obtained from reference TRBV2 and TRBJ2-2, is as follows: EPEVTQTPSHQVTQMGQEVILRCVPISNHLYFYWYRQILGQKVEFLVSFYNNEISEKSEIFDDQFSVERPDGSNFTLKIRSTKLEDSAMYFCASSGARRGSTGELFFGEGSRLTVL.

The chain joins TRBV5-4 to TRBJ2-1; D not certain. V gave up 7 bases and J gave up 8 bases, with 10 bases separating them. CDR3 length: 11 residues. Germline CDR1 is SGHNT and CDR2 is YYREEE (reference sequence). Here the CDR3 DNA reads TGTGCCAGCGCCAAGGGCTATGAGCAGTTCTTC. Its protein product is CASAKGYEQFF. Full variable domain (rest looked up from reference TRBV5-4 and TRBJ2-1): ETGVTQSPTHLIKTRGQQVTLRCSSQSGHNTVSWYQQALGQGPQFIFQYYREEENGRGNFPPRFSGLQFPNYSSELNVNALELDDSALYLCASAKGYEQFFGPGTRLTVL.

The chain uses TRBV7-6 and TRBJ2-1; 8 bases fit TRBD2. V lost 1 base and J lost 5; bases outside the gene matches: 7. This CDR3 is built from 16 residues. Germline V lookup: CDR1 SGHVS, CDR2 FNYEAQ. Written as DNA, the CDR3 is TGTGCCAGCAGCTTAGTGGAGCGGGGGCACCACAATGAGCAGTTCTTC. Translation gives CASSLVERGHHNEQFF.

The chain has TRBV5-1 and TRBJ2-5, with D unresolved. V lost 0 bases to trimming and J lost 0 bases, with 6 bases between them. Germline CDR1 is SGHRS and CDR2 is YFSETQ. The CDR3 is made up of 14 amino acids. DNA for the CDR3: TGCGCCAGCAGCTTGGAGCACAACCAAGAGACCCAGTACTTC. Protein sequence: CASSLEHNQETQYF. Full variable domain (rest looked up from reference TRBV5-1 and TRBJ2-5): KAGVTQTPRYLIKTRGQQVTLSCSPISGHRSVSWYQQTPGQGLQFLFEYFSETQRNKGNFPGRFSGRQFSNSRSEMNVSTLELGDSALYLCASSLEHNQETQYFGPGTRLLVL.

The rearrangement joins TRBV5-1 to TRBJ2-2; 10 positions agree with TRBD2. Germline V gene sequence: CDR1 SGHRS, CDR2 YFSETQ. J lost 2 bases, V lost 2 bases, and 3 bases had no gene match. This CDR3 has 16 residues. The CDR3 sequence: CASSFLAGANTGELFF. DNA for the CDR3: TGCGCCAGCAGCTTCCTAGCGGGGGCAAACACCGGGGAGCTGTTTTTT.

The V gene is TRBV2, the J gene TRBJ1-1; weak D call: TRBD1 (5 bases). V shed 3 bases and J shed 0 bases, with 11 bases lying between them. This CDR3 contains 15 residues. Germline V gives CDR1 SNHLY, CDR2 FYNNEI. The CDR3 spells CASSDTQTVNTEAFF. Here the CDR3 DNA reads TGTGCCAGCAGTGATACCCAGACAGTGAACACTGAAGCTTTCTTT.

This chain links TRBV6-6 with TRBJ2-7; possible D gene TRBD1, 5 bases. Trimming pared 2 bases from V and 3 bases from J, leaving 14 bases between. The CDR3 is 15 amino acids. Germline V CDR1 and CDR2: MNHNY, SVGAGI (reference sequence). CDR3 nucleotide sequence: TGTGCCAGCAGTTACGGACAAACAAGAGGCTACGAGCAGTACTTC. It is translated as CASSYGQTRGYEQYF.

This clone was observed a handful of times. The chain is built from TRBV7-9 and TRBJ2-3; 7 bases align to TRBD1. The CDR3 has 15 amino acids. The germline V gene encodes CDR1 SEHNR and CDR2 FQNEAQ (reference sequence). V lost 1 base, J lost 3 bases, and 4 bases stayed unmatched. The DNA of the CDR3 is TGTGCCAGCAGCTTAGAAGGGGGCTGGACAGATACGCAGTATTTT. It specifies CASSLEGGWTDTQYF.

The gene calls are TRBV7-2 and TRBJ1-2; D is ambiguous. V lost 4 bases and J 6 bases, leaving 15 bases between the germline ends. The CDR3 extends over 14 amino acids. Germline V gene lookup returns CDR1 SGHTA and CDR2 FQGNSA. The CDR3 region is CASSSGPGGNGYTF. The CDR3 bases are TGTGCCAGCAGCTCCGGACCTGGAGGCAATGGCTACACCTTC.

This clone appeared a single time. Its ends do not fully match the called genes, so a read error is possible. The rearrangement joins TRBV10-3 to TRBJ2-4, with D uncertain. Per germline, CDR1 ENHRY and CDR2 SYGVKD. The CDR3 spans 13 residues. CDR3: CAISRPAENIQYF. The CDR3 nucleotides are TGTGCCATCAGCAGGCCAGCCGAAAACATTCAGTACTTC.

J is TRBJ2-5 and V is TRBV5-4; D is tentatively TRBD1 or TRBD2 (5 bases each). The CDR3 sequence is 13 residues long. Germline assignment: CDR1 SGHNT and CDR2 YYREEE (reference sequence). V was cut by 7 bases and J by 1 base, with 11 bases left in between. This CDR3 is CASSLGTQETQYF. The CDR3 nucleotides read TGTGCCAGCTCCCTAGGGACCCAAGAGACCCAGTACTTC.

This clone was observed a single time. The rearrangement uses TRBV11-1 and TRBJ2-7, with no clear D. V lost 2 bases, J lost 0 bases, and 5 bases lay in between. Germline-derived CDR1 and CDR2 are SGHAT and FQDESV (reference sequence). CDR3 length: 13 amino acids. CDR3 nucleotides: TGTGCCAGCAGCTTACCCAGCTCCTACGAGCAGTACTTC. It is translated as CASSLPSSYEQYF.

The rearrangement uses TRBV7-3 and TRBJ2-7, with D possibly TRBD2 on 5 matching bases. This CDR3 is 12 amino acids long. Germline CDR1 is SGHTA and CDR2 is FQGTGA. The DNA of the CDR3 is TGTGCTTCGGGGAAGGGAAAATACGAGCAGTACTTC. Protein: CASGKGKYEQYF.

The rearrangement links TRBV11-2 to TRBJ2-7; unclear D gene. The CDR3 runs to 13 residues. From germline, CDR1 is SGHAT and CDR2 FQNNGV. Between the trimmed V and J ends, which lost 3 bases and 0 bases, there was a span of 6 bases. CDR3: CASSFSFSYEQYF. As DNA, the CDR3 is TGTGCCAGCAGCTTTAGTTTCTCCTACGAGCAGTACTTC.